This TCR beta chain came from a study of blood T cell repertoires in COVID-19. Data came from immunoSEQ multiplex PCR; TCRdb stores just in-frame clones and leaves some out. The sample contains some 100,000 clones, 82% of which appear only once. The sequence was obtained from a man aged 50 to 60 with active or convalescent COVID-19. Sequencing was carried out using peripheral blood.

CDR3 in DNA: TGTGCCAGCAGCCCGGGACTAGCGGGGGTTAACACCGGGGAGCTGTTTTTT. It codes for CASSPGLAGVNTGELFF. The chain employs TRBV3-1 (or the pseudogene TRBV3-2) and TRBJ2-2; 14 nucleotides agree with TRBD2. The CDR3 length is 17 residues. J lost 2 bases, V lost 4 bases, and 3 bases had no gene match. Germline V CDR1 and CDR2: LGHDT, YNNKEL (reference sequence).